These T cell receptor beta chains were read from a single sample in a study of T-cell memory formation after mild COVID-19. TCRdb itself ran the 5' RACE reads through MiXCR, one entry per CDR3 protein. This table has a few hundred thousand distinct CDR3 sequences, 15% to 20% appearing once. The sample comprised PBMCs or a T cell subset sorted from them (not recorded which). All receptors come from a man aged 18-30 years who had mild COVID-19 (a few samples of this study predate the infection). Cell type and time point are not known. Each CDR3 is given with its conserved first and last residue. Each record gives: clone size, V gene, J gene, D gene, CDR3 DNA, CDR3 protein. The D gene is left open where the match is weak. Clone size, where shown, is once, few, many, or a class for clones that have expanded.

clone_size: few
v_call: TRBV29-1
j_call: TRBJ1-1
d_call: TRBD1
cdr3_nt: TGCAGCGTTGGACAGGGGAAAGTAGACTCGTTTGGGAAAGCTTTCTTT
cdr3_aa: CSVGQGKVDSFGKAFF

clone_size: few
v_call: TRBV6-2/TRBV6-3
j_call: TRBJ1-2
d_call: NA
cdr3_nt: TGTGCCAGCAGTCACCCCCAGTGGGAAACCTATGGCTACACCTTC
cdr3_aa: CASSHPQWETYGYTF

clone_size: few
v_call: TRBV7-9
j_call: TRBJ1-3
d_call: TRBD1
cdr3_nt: TGTGCCAGCAGCTTGTTCGGCGGACAGGGATATTTT
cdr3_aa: CASSLFGGQGYF

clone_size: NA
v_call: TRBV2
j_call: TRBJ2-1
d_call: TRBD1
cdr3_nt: TGTGCCGGCACCGGGACAGGGAACAATGAGCAGTTCTTC
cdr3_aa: CAGTGTGNNEQFF

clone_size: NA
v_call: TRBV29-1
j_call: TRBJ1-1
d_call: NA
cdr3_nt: TGCAGCGTTGGCGGGGGGACTGAAGCTTTCTTT
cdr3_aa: CSVGGGTEAFF

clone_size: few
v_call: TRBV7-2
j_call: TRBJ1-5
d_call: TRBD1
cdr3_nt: TGTGCCAGCAGCCCGGACAGGGGGAAGCAGCCCCAGCATTTT
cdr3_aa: CASSPDRGKQPQHF

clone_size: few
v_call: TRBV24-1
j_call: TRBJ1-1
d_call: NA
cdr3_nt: TGTGCCACCAGTGCGTTGGCCGGGACAGAAGCTTTCTTT
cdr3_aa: CATSALAGTEAFF

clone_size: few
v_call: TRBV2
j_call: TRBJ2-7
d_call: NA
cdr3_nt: TGTGCCAGCAGTGAAGGCGCGCGGTTGGGCCTAAGGAGCTCCTACGAGCAGTACTTC
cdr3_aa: CASSEGARLGLRSSYEQYF

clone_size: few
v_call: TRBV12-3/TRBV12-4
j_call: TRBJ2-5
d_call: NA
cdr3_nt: TGTGCCAGCAGCAAGGGGCGTAGAGAGACCCAGTACTTC
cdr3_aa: CASSKGRRETQYF

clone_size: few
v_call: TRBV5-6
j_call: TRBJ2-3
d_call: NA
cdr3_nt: TGTGCCAGCAGCTTTGATGTGAAAGGGGGGACAGATACGCAGTATTTT
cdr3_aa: CASSFDVKGGTDTQYF

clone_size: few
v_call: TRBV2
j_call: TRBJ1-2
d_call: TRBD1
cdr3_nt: TGTGCCAGCAGGGGGACAGCCCAATATGGCTACACCTTC
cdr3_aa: CASRGTAQYGYTF

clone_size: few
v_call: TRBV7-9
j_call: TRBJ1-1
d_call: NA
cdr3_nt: TGTGCCAGCAGCCCAGGGGTGACTGAAGCTTTCTTT
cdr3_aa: CASSPGVTEAFF

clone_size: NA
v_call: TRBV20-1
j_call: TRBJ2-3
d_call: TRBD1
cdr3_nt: TGCAGTGCTAGAGAAGTCCAGGGGGTCTATGATACGCAGTATTTT
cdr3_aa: CSAREVQGVYDTQYF

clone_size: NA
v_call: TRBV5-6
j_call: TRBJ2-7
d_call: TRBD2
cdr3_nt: TGTGCCAGCAGCGGACTAGCCTACGAGCAGTACTTC
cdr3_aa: CASSGLAYEQYF

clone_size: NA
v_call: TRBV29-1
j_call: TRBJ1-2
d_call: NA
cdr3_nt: TGCAGCGTTGAAGTGCCCAGGGATGGCTACACCTTC
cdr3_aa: CSVEVPRDGYTF

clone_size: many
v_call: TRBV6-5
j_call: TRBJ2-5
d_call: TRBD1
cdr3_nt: TGTGCCAGCAGTAGGGACAGCTCAAGGGAGACCCAGTACTTC
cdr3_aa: CASSRDSSRETQYF

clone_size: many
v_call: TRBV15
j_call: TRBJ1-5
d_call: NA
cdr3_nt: TGTGCCACCAGCAGAGACAGGTATCAGCCCCAGCATTTT
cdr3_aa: CATSRDRYQPQHF

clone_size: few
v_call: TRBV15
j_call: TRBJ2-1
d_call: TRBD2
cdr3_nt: TGTGCCACCAGCAGAGATCTGGGAGGCCAGCGGGAGTACAATGAGCAGTTCTTC
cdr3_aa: CATSRDLGGQREYNEQFF

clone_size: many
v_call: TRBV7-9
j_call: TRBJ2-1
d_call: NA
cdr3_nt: TGTGCCAGCAGCTTAGTCCGCTCCTACAATGAGCAGTTCTTC
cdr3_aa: CASSLVRSYNEQFF

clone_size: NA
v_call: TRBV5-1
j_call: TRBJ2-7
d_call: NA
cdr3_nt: TGCGCCAGCAGCTTGGGTACAACAGGTGCCTACGAGCAGTACTTC
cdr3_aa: CASSLGTTGAYEQYF

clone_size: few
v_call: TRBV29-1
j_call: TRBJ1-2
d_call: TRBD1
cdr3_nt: TGCAGCGTCCACGGACCGGGACAGGGCTACACCTTC
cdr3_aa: CSVHGPGQGYTF

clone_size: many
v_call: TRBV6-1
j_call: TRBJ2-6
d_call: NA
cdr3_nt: TGTGCCAGCAGTGAACAGGCCACTGGGGCCAACGTCCTGACTTTC
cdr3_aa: CASSEQATGANVLTF

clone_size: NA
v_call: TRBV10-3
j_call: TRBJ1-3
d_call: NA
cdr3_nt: TGTGCCATCACCGGACAGGGAAACACCATATATTTT
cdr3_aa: CAITGQGNTIYF

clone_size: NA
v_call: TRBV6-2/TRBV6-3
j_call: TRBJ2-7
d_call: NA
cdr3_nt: TGTGCCAGCAGTTACCATCACAGGGAAACCTACGAGCAGTACTTC
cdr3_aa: CASSYHHRETYEQYF

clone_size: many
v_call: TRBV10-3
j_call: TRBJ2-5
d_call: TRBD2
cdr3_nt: TGTGCCATCAGGGGCCGGGAGGCGCAAGAGACCCAGTACTTC
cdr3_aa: CAIRGREAQETQYF

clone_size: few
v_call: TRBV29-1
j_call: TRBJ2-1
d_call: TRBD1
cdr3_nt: TGCAGCGGGTTGACAGGGTCCTACAATGAGCAGTTCTTC
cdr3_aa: CSGLTGSYNEQFF

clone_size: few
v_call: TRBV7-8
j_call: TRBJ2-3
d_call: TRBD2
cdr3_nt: TGTGCCAGCAGCACTAGGACCGTACTAGCGGGGGCCCTCACAGATACGCAGTATTTT
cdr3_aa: CASSTRTVLAGALTDTQYF

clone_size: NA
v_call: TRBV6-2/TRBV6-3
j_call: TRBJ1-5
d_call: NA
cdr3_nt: TGTGCCAGCAGTATCGGAGGCATACCGCATTTT
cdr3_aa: CASSIGGIPHF

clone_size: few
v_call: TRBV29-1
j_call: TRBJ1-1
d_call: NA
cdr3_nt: TGCAGAGTTGATCGGGGATCCGGAGCTTTCTTT
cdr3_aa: CRVDRGSGAFF

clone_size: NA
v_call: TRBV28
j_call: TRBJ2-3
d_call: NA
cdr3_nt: TGTGCCAGCAGTTCGGCCGGGGGATACACAGATACGCAGTATTTT
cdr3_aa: CASSSAGGYTDTQYF

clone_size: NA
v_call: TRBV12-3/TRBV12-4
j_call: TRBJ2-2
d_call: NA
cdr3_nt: TGTGCCAGCAGCCGCCCTGGCTCTCTCGGGGAGCTGTTTTTT
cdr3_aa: CASSRPGSLGELFF

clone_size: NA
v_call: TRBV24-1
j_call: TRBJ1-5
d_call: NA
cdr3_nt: TGTGCCACCAGTGGGACAGCGGACCGGCAGCATTTT
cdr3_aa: CATSGTADRQHF

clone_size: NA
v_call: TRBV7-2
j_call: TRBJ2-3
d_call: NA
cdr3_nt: TGTGCCAGCAGCTTCGTCCCAGCTGGGCGCACAGATACGCAGTATTTT
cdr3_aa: CASSFVPAGRTDTQYF

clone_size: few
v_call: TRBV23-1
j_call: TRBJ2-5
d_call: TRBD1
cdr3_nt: TGCGCCAGCAGTCAATCCGGACAGGGGGCCTGCAAGGAGACCCAGTACTTC
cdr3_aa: CASSQSGQGACKETQYF

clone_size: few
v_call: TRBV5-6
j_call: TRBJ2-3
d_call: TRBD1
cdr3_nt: TGTGCCAGCAGATACAGGGGTTATAACACAGATACGCAGTATTTT
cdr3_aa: CASRYRGYNTDTQYF

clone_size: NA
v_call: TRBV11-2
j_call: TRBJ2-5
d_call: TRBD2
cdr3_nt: TGTGCCAGCAGCGGCGAGCGGGGGATGAAAGAGACCCAGTACTTC
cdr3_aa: CASSGERGMKETQYF

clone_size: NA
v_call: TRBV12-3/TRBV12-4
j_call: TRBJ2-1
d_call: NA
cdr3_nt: TGTGCCAGCAGTAGATCGTCCTCCTACAATGAGCAGTTCTTC
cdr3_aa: CASSRSSSYNEQFF

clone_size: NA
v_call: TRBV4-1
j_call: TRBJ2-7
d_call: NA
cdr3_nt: TGCGCCAGCAGCCTACAAAACGCAGGAGAGCAGTACTTC
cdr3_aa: CASSLQNAGEQYF

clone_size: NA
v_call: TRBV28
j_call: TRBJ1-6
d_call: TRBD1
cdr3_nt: TGTGCCAGCACCACGGGGGGCAGGGGGCTTGCCTATAATTCACCCCTCCACTTT
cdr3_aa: CASTTGGRGLAYNSPLHF

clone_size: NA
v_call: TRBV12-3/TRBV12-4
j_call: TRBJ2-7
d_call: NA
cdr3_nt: TGTGCCAGCAGTTTAGCGCTGGGCGTCGAGGTTTCCTACGAGCAGTACTTC
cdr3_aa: CASSLALGVEVSYEQYF

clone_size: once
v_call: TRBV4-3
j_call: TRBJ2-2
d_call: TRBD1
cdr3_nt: TGCGCCAGCAGCCAACACACGACAGGGGCCCTGAACACCGGGGAGCTGTTTTTT
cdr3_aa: CASSQHTTGALNTGELFF

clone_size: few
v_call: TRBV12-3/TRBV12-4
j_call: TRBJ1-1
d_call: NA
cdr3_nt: TGTGCCAGCAAAAAAGAGTATGGGGTTCGGGGATATACTGAAGCTTTCTTT
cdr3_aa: CASKKEYGVRGYTEAFF

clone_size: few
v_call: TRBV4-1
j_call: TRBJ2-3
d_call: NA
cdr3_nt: TGCGCCAGCAGCCAAGGTCGGCTCTTCCAGCAGTATTTT
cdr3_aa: CASSQGRLFQQYF

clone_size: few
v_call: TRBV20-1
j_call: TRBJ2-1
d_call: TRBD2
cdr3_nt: TGCAGTGCTAGAGATTTCGGACTAGCGGGTGATGAGCAGTTCTTC
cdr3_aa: CSARDFGLAGDEQFF

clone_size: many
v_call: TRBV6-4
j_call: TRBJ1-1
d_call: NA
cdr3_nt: TGTGCCAGCAGCACCGGGGGGAACACTGAAGCTTTCTTT
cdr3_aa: CASSTGGNTEAFF

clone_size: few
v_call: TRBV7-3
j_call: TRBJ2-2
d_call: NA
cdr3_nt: TGTGCCAGCAGCTTCGACCGTAACACCGGGGAGCTGTTTTTT
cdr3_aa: CASSFDRNTGELFF

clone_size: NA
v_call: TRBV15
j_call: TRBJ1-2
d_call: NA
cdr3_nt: TGTGCCACCAGCAGAGAATACGGCGGTTACTATGGCTACACCTTC
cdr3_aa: CATSREYGGYYGYTF

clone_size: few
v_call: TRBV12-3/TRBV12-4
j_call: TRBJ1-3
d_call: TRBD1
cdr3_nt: TGTGCCAGCACCGAGAACGCTGGGACAGCTGGAAACACCATATATTTT
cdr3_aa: CASTENAGTAGNTIYF

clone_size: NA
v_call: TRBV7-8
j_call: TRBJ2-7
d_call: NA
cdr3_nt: TGTGCCAGCAGCTCCGTGACGGCAGACTACGAGCAGTACTTC
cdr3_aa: CASSSVTADYEQYF

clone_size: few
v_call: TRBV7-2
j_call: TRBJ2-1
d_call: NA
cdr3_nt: TGTGCCAGCAGCTTAGCGTACGCGGGGAATGAGCAGTTCTTC
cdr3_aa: CASSLAYAGNEQFF

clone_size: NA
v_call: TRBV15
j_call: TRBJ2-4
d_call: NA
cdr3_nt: TGTGCCACCAGCAGCGACGTTACAGGTGAACTAGCCAAAAACATTCAGTACTTC
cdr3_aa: CATSSDVTGELAKNIQYF

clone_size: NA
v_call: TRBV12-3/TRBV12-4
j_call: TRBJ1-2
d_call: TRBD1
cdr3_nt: TGTGCCAGCAGCTTTGGGGACAGTGTTTACACCTTC
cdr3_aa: CASSFGDSVYTF